This section outlines one T cell receptor beta chain sequence together with its context. This specimen comes from a study of shared clonotypes between healthy human individuals. Per germline, CDR1 LNHNV and CDR2 YYDKDF (reference sequence). Trimming stripped 3 bases from V and 8 bases from J, with 16 bases between. The CDR3 is made up of 15 amino acids. The input for sorted-subset replicate PCRs was approximately 210 ng DNA, tens of thousands of T cell genomes. This table comes from immunoSEQ multiplex PCR, and its TCRdb copy is limited to in-frame clones, with some not included. The data hold more than 200,000 clones, with 65% observed a single time.

The clonotype was recovered from a man aged 30 to 45 in good health. This chain uses TRBV15 with TRBJ1-4, with D possibly TRBD1 on 5 matching bases. The source material was memory CD4+ T cells sorted from blood. Subset denoted: CD45RA-negative fraction. The CDR3 is CATSRGRQGGEKLFF. The CDR3, as DNA: TGTGCCACCAGCAGGGGGCGGCAGGGTGGAGAAAAACTGTTTTTT.